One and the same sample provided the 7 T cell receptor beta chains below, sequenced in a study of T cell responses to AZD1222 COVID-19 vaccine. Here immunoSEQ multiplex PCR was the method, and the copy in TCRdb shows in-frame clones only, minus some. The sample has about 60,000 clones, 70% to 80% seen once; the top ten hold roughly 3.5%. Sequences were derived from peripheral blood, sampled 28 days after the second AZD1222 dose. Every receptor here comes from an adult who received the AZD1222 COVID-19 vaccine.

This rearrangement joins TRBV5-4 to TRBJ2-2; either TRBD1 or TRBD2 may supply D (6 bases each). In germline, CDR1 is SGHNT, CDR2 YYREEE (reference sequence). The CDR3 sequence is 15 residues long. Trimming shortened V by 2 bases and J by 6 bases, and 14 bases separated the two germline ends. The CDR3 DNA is TGTGCCAGCAGCTTTCTAGGAGGGGGTCCCGGGGAGCTGTTTTTT. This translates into CASSFLGGGPGELFF.

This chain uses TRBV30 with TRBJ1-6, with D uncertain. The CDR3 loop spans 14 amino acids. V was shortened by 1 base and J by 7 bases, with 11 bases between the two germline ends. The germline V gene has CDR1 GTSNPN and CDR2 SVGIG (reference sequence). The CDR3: CAWSGPLVNSPLHF. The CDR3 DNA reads TGTGCCTGGAGTGGGCCGTTAGTCAATTCACCCCTCCACTTT.

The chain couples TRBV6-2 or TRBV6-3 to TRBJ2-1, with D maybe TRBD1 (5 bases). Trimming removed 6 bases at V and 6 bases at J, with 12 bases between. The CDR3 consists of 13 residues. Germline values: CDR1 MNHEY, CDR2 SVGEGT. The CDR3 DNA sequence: TGTGCCAGCAGCCTCACAGGAATCAATGAGCAGTTCTTC. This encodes CASSLTGINEQFF.

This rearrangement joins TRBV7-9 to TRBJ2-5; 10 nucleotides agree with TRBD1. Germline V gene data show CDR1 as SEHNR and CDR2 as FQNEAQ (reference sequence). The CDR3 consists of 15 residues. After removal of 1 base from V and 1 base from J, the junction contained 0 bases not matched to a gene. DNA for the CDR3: TGTGCCAGCAGCTTAGGGGACAGGGGCCAAGAGACCCAGTACTTC. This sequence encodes CASSLGDRGQETQYF.

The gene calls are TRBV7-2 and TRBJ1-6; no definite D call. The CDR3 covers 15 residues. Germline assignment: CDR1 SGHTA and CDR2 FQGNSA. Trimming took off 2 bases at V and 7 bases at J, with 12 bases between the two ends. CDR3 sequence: CASSLMQSTNSPLHF. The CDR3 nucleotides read TGTGCCAGCAGCTTAATGCAGAGCACGAATTCACCCCTCCACTTT.

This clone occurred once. The CDR3 DNA sequence: TGTGCCAGTCAATCAGGGGGACAGGGGAATGAAAAACTGTTTTTT. Translation: CASQSGGQGNEKLFF. V is TRBV28 and J is TRBJ1-4; 10 bases line up with TRBD1. Germline V CDR1 and CDR2: MDHEN, SYDVKM. This CDR3 spans 15 amino acids. With 9 bases clipped from V and 5 bases from J, the junction kept 9 bases outside the gene matches.

The CDR3 protein is CASSQTFWGTDTQYF. Here the CDR3 DNA reads TGTGCCAGCAGCCAGACTTTTTGGGGCACAGATACGCAGTATTTT. The chain is built from TRBV3-1 (or the pseudogene TRBV3-2) and TRBJ2-3; the D is unclear. CDR1 LGHDT and CDR2 YNNKEL come from the germline V gene (reference sequence). The CDR3 length is 15 residues. Trimming took 3 bases from V and 1 from J, leaving 11 bases between them.